The 28 T cell receptor beta chains listed next were all sequenced from one sample in a study of shared clonotypes between healthy human individuals. Produced via immunoSEQ multiplex PCR; TCRdb's table is partial and in-frame only. The table lists 470,000 or so clones, 81% of them singletons. Sequencing input: PBMCs. The receptors here all came from a woman in her thirties or forties in good health. Some clones in this sample may be carry-over from other donors' samples.

Concerning this clone: This is likely an artifact of a read error, given a far larger clone one base away. CDR3 sequence reads: CASSYLRNQEAQYF. CDR3 in DNA: TGTGCCAGCAGTTACCTGCGGAACCAAGAGGCCCAGTACTTC. The gene calls are TRBV6-5 and TRBJ2-5, with D unclear. The CDR3 sequence is 14 residues long. Per the germline V gene, CDR1 is MNHEY and CDR2 is SVGAGI.

The chain has TRBV28 and TRBJ2-3, with TRBD1 matching 9 bases. Germline V gene sequence: CDR1 MDHEN, CDR2 SYDVKM. This CDR3 is built from 14 residues. After removal of 5 bases from V and 3 bases from J, the junction contained 3 bases not matched to a gene. The CDR3 loop reads CASSGGTGTDTQYF. The CDR3 coding sequence is TGTGCCAGCAGTGGGGGGACAGGGACAGATACGCAGTATTTT. Supplemented by reference TRBV28 and TRBJ2-3, the full variable domain reads DVKVTQSSRYLVKRTGEKVFLECVQDMDHENMFWYRQDPGLGLRLIYFSYDVKMKEKGDIPEGYSVSREKKERFSLILESASTNQTSMYLCASSGGTGTDTQYFGPGTRLTVL.

Note on this clone: This is likely an artifact of a read error, given a far larger clone one base away. The chain carries TRBV11-2 and TRBJ1-1; D unresolved. Trimming shortened V by 0 bases and J by 0 bases, and 11 bases separated the two germline ends. Germline V gene sequence: CDR1 SGHAT, CDR2 FQNNGV. This CDR3 has 16 amino acids. CDR3 in DNA: TGTGCCAGCAGCTTAGAACTTGCAGTGCTGAACACTGAAGCTTTCTTT. Translation gives CASSLELAVLNTEAFF.

This chain connects TRBV6-5 to TRBJ1-1; D gene ambiguous. The CDR3 extends over 15 amino acids. V lost 2 bases, J lost 0 bases, and 10 bases lay in between. Per germline, CDR1 MNHEY and CDR2 SVGAGI. CDR3 sequence: CASSYSVAVNTEAFF. The CDR3 DNA reads TGTGCCAGCAGTTACAGTGTGGCTGTGAACACTGAAGCTTTCTTT.

In regard to this clone: Since the CDR3 does not end with the conserved phenylalanine or tryptophan, this likely comes from a read error. The chain carries TRBV30 and TRBJ2-7; 9 bases agree with TRBD2. From germline, CDR1 is GTSNPN and CDR2 SVGIG (reference sequence). This CDR3 has 16 amino acids. CDR3: CARSLYVTSGSYEQYL. The CDR3 region has the DNA TGTGCCCGGAGTCTATATGTGACTAGCGGTTCCTACGAGCAGTACTTA.

This rearrangement joins TRBV2 to TRBJ2-7; 9 bases match TRBD1. V shed 6 bases, J shed 5 bases, and the junction held 8 bases outside the gene matches. Germline V gene lookup returns CDR1 SNHLY and CDR2 FYNNEI. CDR3 length equals 14 residues. CDR3 region: CASRRDREAHEQYF. CDR3 nucleotides: TGTGCCAGCAGGCGGGACAGGGAAGCTCACGAGCAGTACTTC.

The chain combines TRBV30 with TRBJ1-4; the D is unclear. V was cut by 2 bases and J by 2 bases, with 12 bases left in between. Germline CDR1 is GTSNPN and CDR2 is SVGIG (reference sequence). This CDR3 has 15 residues. The CDR3 spells CAWSPLVGTNEKLFF. CDR3 bases: TGTGCCTGGAGTCCACTTGTGGGCACTAATGAAAAACTGTTTTTT.

The chain joins TRBV6-1 to TRBJ2-7; weak D call: TRBD2 (5 bases). The CDR3 consists of 13 residues. CDR1 is MNHNS, CDR2 SASEGT, per germline. V gave up 1 base and J gave up 6 bases, with 10 bases separating them. The CDR3 bases are TGTGCCAGCAGTGAAGGGGCGGGTTCCGAGCAGTACTTC. Residues: CASSEGAGSEQYF.

Notes on this clone: A far larger clone is only one base removed, so a read error is likely. The gene calls are TRBV5-1 and TRBJ2-2; possible D gene TRBD2, 6 bases. Germline V gives CDR1 SGHRS, CDR2 YFSETQ. This CDR3 has 15 amino acids. Between the trimmed V and J ends, which lost 0 bases and 6 bases, there was a span of 12 bases. The CDR3: CASSLVGRDAGELFF. CDR3 coding DNA: TGCGCCAGCAGCTTGGTAGGGCGGGACGCCGGGGAGCTGTTTTTT.

This chain uses TRBV7-6 with TRBJ1-1; TRBD1 might be the D (5 bases). The V gene's germline CDR1 is SGHVS and CDR2 FNYEAQ. CDR3 size: 13 residues. Trimming left V 2 bases short and J 4 bases short, with 8 bases between. The CDR3 DNA is TGTGCCAGCAGCTTACAGGGTGGCACTGAAGCTTTCTTT. This gives the protein CASSLQGGTEAFF.

The chain joins TRBV5-1 to TRBJ2-5; no firm D call. The V end lost 0 bases, the J end lost 1 base, and 7 bases lay between the germline ends. CDR1 SGHRS and CDR2 YFSETQ come from the germline V gene. The CDR3 is 14 residues long. CDR3 nucleotide sequence: TGCGCCAGCAGCTTGGATCTAAGCCAAGAGACCCAGTACTTC. This gives the protein CASSLDLSQETQYF.

V usage is TRBV6-6 and J usage is TRBJ2-5; 11 bases are a match to TRBD2. The CDR3 is made up of 15 amino acids. Per the germline V gene, CDR1 is MNHNY and CDR2 is SVGAGI (reference sequence). The V and J ends lost 6 bases and 5 bases, in that order; junction bases with no gene match: 8. CDR3 sequence reads: CASSQLLAGDETQYF. CDR3 DNA sequence: TGTGCCAGCAGCCAACTACTAGCGGGAGATGAGACCCAGTACTTC.

This chain links TRBV5-8 with TRBJ2-1, with 8 bases identical to TRBD1. Trimming cost V 4 bases and J 6 bases; bases outside gene matches: 9. The CDR3 has 15 residues. CDR1 and CDR2 (germline): SGHTS, YDEGEE. CDR3 sequence: CASSEGQALINEQFF. In DNA form, the CDR3 reads TGTGCCAGCAGCGAGGGACAGGCCCTAATCAATGAGCAGTTCTTC.

This sequence joins TRBV6-9 and TRBJ2-7, with D perhaps TRBD1 (6 bases). Trimming pared 7 bases from V and 3 bases from J, leaving 28 bases between. Germline assignment: CDR1 MNHGY and CDR2 SVAAGI. The CDR3 sequence is 18 residues long. The CDR3 DNA sequence: TGTGCCAGCAACACAAAAGGGGGTCAAAGCCGAGACTACTACGAGCAGTACTTC. Encoded protein: CASNTKGGQSRDYYEQYF.

The J gene is TRBJ1-4, the V gene TRBV28; 7 positions agree with TRBD1. The V gene's germline CDR1 is MDHEN and CDR2 SYDVKM. CDR3 length equals 18 residues. Trimming cost V 8 bases and J 8 bases; bases outside gene matches: 23. CDR3 DNA sequence: TGTGCCAGCTCCCTTTCGTGGGCGAAACAGGGGCGGAAGGAAAAACTGTTTTTT. It is translated as CASSLSWAKQGRKEKLFF.

The CDR3 DNA is TGTGCCAGCAGGCGATATAGGACTGACGAAGAGACCCAGTACTTC. Amino acids: CASRRYRTDEETQYF. V and J are TRBV7-9 and TRBJ2-5; tentatively, D is TRBD2 (5 bases). The CDR3 is 15 residues long. V was shortened by 6 bases and J by 3 bases, with 17 bases between the two germline ends. CDR1 SEHNR and CDR2 FQNEAQ come from the germline V gene (reference sequence).

The rearrangement joins TRBV7-9 to TRBJ2-7; the match to TRBD1 covers 7 bases. Trimming removed 5 bases from V and 3 bases from J; junction bases left unmatched: 13. This CDR3 is 16 amino acids long. CDR1 and CDR2 (germline): SEHNR, FQNEAQ (reference sequence). The CDR3 is CASSPRSITGDYEQYF. In nucleotides, the CDR3 is TGTGCCAGCAGCCCCCGTAGTATAACAGGGGACTACGAGCAGTACTTC.

The chain employs TRBV6-6 and TRBJ1-1, with D possibly TRBD1 on 6 matching bases. Germline values: CDR1 MNHNY, CDR2 SVGAGI (reference sequence). The V gene lost 0 bases and the J gene lost 7 bases, with 9 bases spanning the gap. CDR3 length: 13 amino acids. CDR3 sequence: CASSYSGQLEAFF. CDR3 DNA: TGTGCCAGCAGTTACTCCGGACAGCTTGAAGCTTTCTTT.

This rearrangement joins TRBV7-2 to TRBJ2-3, with D uncertain. Germline values: CDR1 SGHTA, CDR2 FQGNSA. Trimming stripped 5 bases from V and 3 bases from J, with 6 bases between. The CDR3 extends over 12 amino acids. CDR3 DNA: TGTGCCAGCAGCCCTCAGACAGATACGCAGTATTTT. This encodes CASSPQTDTQYF.

V and J are TRBV9 and TRBJ2-5; 7 bases fit TRBD2. The CDR3 consists of 15 residues. V shed 0 bases and J 4 bases; nucleotides not matched to a gene: 6. Germline V gene data show CDR1 as SGDLS and CDR2 as YYNGEE. CDR3 amino acids: CASSVDLGRGETQYF. In nucleotides, the CDR3 is TGTGCCAGCAGCGTAGATCTAGGGAGGGGAGAGACCCAGTACTTC.

A note on this clone: A far more abundant clone sits one base away, making this likely a read error. This chain connects TRBV10-3 to TRBJ2-7; D gene ambiguous. Germline CDR1 reads ENHRY; CDR2 reads SYGVKD. The CDR3 length is 14 residues. V was cut by 4 bases and J by 3 bases, with 13 bases left in between. CDR3 DNA sequence: TGTGCCATCAGTGGGTCCAGTCGCTACTACGAGCAGTACTTC. Translating it yields CAISGSSRYYEQYF.

This chain connects TRBV6-4 to TRBJ2-3, with 9 bases fitting TRBD2. The V and J ends lost 6 bases and 6 bases, in that order; junction bases with no gene match: 4. The CDR3 has 13 residues. Germline V gene sequence: CDR1 MRHNA, CDR2 SNTAGT. The CDR3 region has the DNA TGTGCCAGCAGGGAGAGCGGGAGGGATACGCAGTATTTT. Translating gives CASRESGRDTQYF.

This chain joins TRBV4-1 and TRBJ1-5; no clear D. From germline, CDR1 is MGHRA and CDR2 YSYEKL. The CDR3 is made up of 14 amino acids. Trimming took 4 bases from V and 7 from J, leaving 14 bases between them. DNA for the CDR3: TGCGCCAGCAGCCGAGATCAGGAGGCGCAGCCCCAGCATTTT. Its protein is CASSRDQEAQPQHF.

The chain couples TRBV5-1 to TRBJ2-5, with TRBD2 as a possible D gene (6 bases). The CDR3 runs to 17 residues. Trimming stripped 0 bases from V and 3 bases from J, with 18 bases between. Germline V gene lookup returns CDR1 SGHRS and CDR2 YFSETQ. The CDR3 DNA reads as TGCGCCAGCAGCTTGGGGCTAGCGAGAATCTTTAAAGAGACCCAGTACTTC. Amino acid sequence: CASSLGLARIFKETQYF.

As concerns this clone: This probably arose from a read error, given a far larger clone one base away. Other DNA sequences of this sample code for an identical CDR3. The gene calls are TRBV4-1 and TRBJ2-1; D is uncertain. From germline, CDR1 is MGHRA and CDR2 YSYEKL. The V gene lost 1 base and the J gene lost 10 bases, with 11 bases spanning the gap. This CDR3 is built from 13 residues. This chain's CDR3 is CASSQAMGLEQFF. DNA for the CDR3: TGCGCCAGCAGCCAAGCTATGGGTTTAGAGCAGTTCTTC.

Remarks on this clone: A far larger clone is one base from this, pointing to a likely read error. Other nucleotide sequences in the sample specify the same CDR3. DNA of the CDR3: TGTGCCAGCAGCTTACAGGGGAGCTCCTACGAGCAGTATTTC. Amino acid sequence: CASSLQGSSYEQYF. The chain carries TRBV7-2 and TRBJ2-7; D is perhaps TRBD1 (6 bases). From germline, CDR1 is SGHTA and CDR2 FQGNSA. CDR3 length equals 14 residues.

The J gene is TRBJ1-5, the V gene TRBV18; the D is unclear. Trimming shortened V by 6 bases and J by 0 bases, and 12 bases separated the two germline ends. This CDR3 spans 15 amino acids. CDR1 is KGHSH, CDR2 LQKENI, per germline. CDR3 region: CASSPTEYSNQPQHF. In nucleotides, the CDR3 is TGTGCCAGCTCCCCCACAGAGTATAGCAATCAGCCCCAGCATTTT. The full variable domain, rest sourced from reference TRBV18 and TRBJ1-5, is NAGVMQNPRHLVRRRGQEARLRCSPMKGHSHVYWYRQLPEEGLKFMVYLQKENIIDESGMPKERFSAEFPKEGPSILRIQQVVRGDSAAYFCASSPTEYSNQPQHFGDGTRLSIL.

V and J are TRBV5-1 and TRBJ1-2; 8 nucleotides match TRBD1. Trimming took 1 base from V and 6 from J; bases not matched to a gene: 11. Germline values: CDR1 SGHRS, CDR2 YFSETQ. CDR3 length: 16 amino acids. The CDR3 bases are TGCGCCAGCAGCTTGACGGACCGGGACAGGCCCCATGGCTACACCTTC. Its protein product is CASSLTDRDRPHGYTF.